Listed below are T cell receptor beta chains from one sample, sequenced in a study of blood T cell repertoires in COVID-19. TCRdb's table, derived via immunoSEQ multiplex PCR, lists solely in-frame clones and lacks some. The sample yields approximately 300,000 clones, over 75% seen once. The sample taken for sequencing was PBMCs or T cells enriched from blood (not recorded which). These receptors came from a woman in her twenties or thirties who had recovered from COVID-19. CDR3s include the opening cysteine and the closing phenylalanine or tryptophan. The D gene is left open where the match is weak. Clone size appears in some rows only: once, few, many, or a class for an expanded clone.

-	13	-	TRBV11-2	TRBJ1-3	TGTGCCAGCAGCTACCTGGACGGGGACACCATATATTTT	CASSYLDGDTIYF
-	11	-	TRBV3-1/TRBV3-2	TRBJ2-5	TGTGCCAGTGGGGGGCAAGAGACCCAGTACTTC	CASGGQETQYF
-	15	-	TRBV9	TRBJ1-1	TGTGCCAGCAGCGTAGCAACAGGGCCGAACACTGAAGCTTTCTTT	CASSVATGPNTEAFF
-	14	-	TRBV28	TRBJ2-3	TGTGCCAGCAGTTTAAGGGGACTCACAGATACGCAGTATTTT	CASSLRGLTDTQYF
TRBD1	16	-	TRBV2	TRBJ2-7	TGTGCCAGCAGTGGGGACAGGTCCTTTTCACCCTACGAGCAGTACTTC	CASSGDRSFSPYEQYF
-	14	once	TRBV2	TRBJ2-2	TGTGCCAGCAGCAATGTCAGGAACACCGGGGAGCTGTTTTTT	CASSNVRNTGELFF
-	12	once	TRBV25-1	TRBJ2-7	TGTGCCAGCAGTGCTAGCTCCTACGAGCAGTACTTC	CASSASSYEQYF
TRBD1	14	-	TRBV28	TRBJ2-7	TGTGCCAGCAGTTTTCCGGGACAGTTCTACGAGCAGTACTTC	CASSFPGQFYEQYF
-	16	once	TRBV4-3	TRBJ2-7	TGCGCCAGCAGCCAAGGGGGGGGGCGCGGAGCCTACGAGCAGTACTTC	CASSQGGGRGAYEQYF
-	15	once	TRBV11-2	TRBJ2-1	TGTGCCAGCAGCTTATTGGGGGGGCTCGACAATGAGCAGTTCTTC	CASSLLGGLDNEQFF
-	13	-	TRBV28	TRBJ2-7	TGTGCCAGCAGCCTCCCGAGCTCCTACGAGCAGTACTTC	CASSLPSSYEQYF
-	15	-	TRBV4-3	TRBJ1-1	TGCGCCAGCAGCCAAGTTGGGGGGGCCAACACTGAAGCTTTCTTT	CASSQVGGANTEAFF
-	14	-	TRBV9	TRBJ1-3	TGTGCCAGCAGCGTAGGAGTTTCTGGAAACACCATATATTTT	CASSVGVSGNTIYF
-	13	-	TRBV11-2	TRBJ2-1	TGTGCCAGCAGCTTAGTCACCTACAATGAGCAGTTCTTC	CASSLVTYNEQFF
TRBD1	14	once	TRBV6-5	TRBJ1-2	TGTGCCAGCAGTTCGGGACAGGGGACGAATGGCTACACCTTC	CASSSGQGTNGYTF